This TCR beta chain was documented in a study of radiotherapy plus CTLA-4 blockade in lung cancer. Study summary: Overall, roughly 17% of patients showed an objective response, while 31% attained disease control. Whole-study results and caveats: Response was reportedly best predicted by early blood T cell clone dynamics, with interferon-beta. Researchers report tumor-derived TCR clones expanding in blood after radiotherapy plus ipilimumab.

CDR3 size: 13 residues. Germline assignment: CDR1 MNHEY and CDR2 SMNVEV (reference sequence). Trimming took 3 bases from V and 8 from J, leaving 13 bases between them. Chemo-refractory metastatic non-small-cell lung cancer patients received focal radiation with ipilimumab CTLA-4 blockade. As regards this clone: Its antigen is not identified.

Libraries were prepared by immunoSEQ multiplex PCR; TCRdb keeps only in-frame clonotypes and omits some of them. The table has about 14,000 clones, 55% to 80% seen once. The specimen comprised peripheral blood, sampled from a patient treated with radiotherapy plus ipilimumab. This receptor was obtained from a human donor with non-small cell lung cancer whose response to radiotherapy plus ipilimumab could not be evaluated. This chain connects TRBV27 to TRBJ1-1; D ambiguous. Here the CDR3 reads CASSLSRDLEAFF. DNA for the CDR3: TGTGCCAGCAGTTTGTCTCGGGATTTAGAAGCTTTCTTT.